The 14 T cell receptor beta chains presented below share a single source sample, sequenced in a study of early T cells in non-severe SARS-CoV-2 infection. MiXCR was run by TCRdb on the 5' RACE reads, yielding one entry per CDR3 protein. The repertoire holds 60,000 or so distinct CDR3 sequences, 14% to 15% seen once, with 8% to 10% in the top ten. Sequencing used whole blood, obtained at baseline. The receptors here all came from an adult who was a healthcare worker with PCR-confirmed SARS-CoV-2 infection or an uninfected control (not recorded which).

This clonotype has ten or more counts. The chain carries TRBV2 and TRBJ2-7, with 10 nucleotides matching TRBD2. The V gene end was trimmed by 3 bases and the J gene end by 2 bases; junction bases not matched to a gene: 4. This CDR3 is built from 15 residues. Germline CDR1 reads SNHLY; CDR2 reads FYNNEI. The CDR3: CASSDPSGGTYEQYF. CDR3 DNA: TGTGCCAGCAGTGACCCTAGCGGGGGCACCTACGAGCAGTACTTC.

This sequence joins TRBV10-1 and TRBJ1-2; D ambiguous. The germline gives CDR1 WNHNN, CDR2 SYGVQD (reference sequence). The CDR3 extends over 14 amino acids. The ends were cut back, 3 bases at V and 4 bases at J, with 12 bases in the middle. The CDR3 sequence is CASSDGGKSYGYTF. DNA for the CDR3: TGCGCCAGCAGTGATGGAGGGAAATCCTATGGCTACACCTTC.

The chain couples TRBV14 to TRBJ2-6; D is ambiguous. V lost 4 bases to trimming and J lost 9 bases, with 13 bases between them. The germline V gene encodes CDR1 SGHDN and CDR2 FVKESK. The CDR3 sequence is 14 residues long. CDR3 bases: TGTGCCAGCAGCCCCCCTAACCCCCTCAACGTCCTGACTTTC. The encoded protein is CASSPPNPLNVLTF.

This clonotype was picked up a small number of times. The CDR3 DNA follows: TGTGCCAGCAGGCCACTCCAGGGGATGGTGGCTGAAGCTTTCTTT. As protein: CASRPLQGMVAEAFF. The rearrangement uses TRBV5-4 and TRBJ1-1, with D perhaps matching TRBD1 (6 bases). Trimming left V 5 bases short and J 6 bases short, with 20 bases between. The CDR3 is made up of 15 amino acids. Looked up from germline, CDR1 is SGHNT and CDR2 is YYREEE (reference sequence).

This clonotype was picked up a small number of times. The CDR3 here is CSATGGPVTGELFF. CDR3 in DNA: TGCAGTGCTACGGGGGGTCCCGTCACCGGGGAGCTGTTTTTT. This rearrangement joins TRBV20-1 to TRBJ2-2, with 7 bases fitting TRBD2. J lost 4 bases, V lost 4 bases, and 6 bases had no gene match. CDR1 and CDR2 from the germline V gene are DFQATT and SNEGSKA (reference sequence). The CDR3 length is 14 residues.

This clonotype was counted only a few times. The chain has TRBV30 and TRBJ1-1; a weak D match, TRBD1 (5 bases). The V gene's germline CDR1 is GTSNPN and CDR2 SVGIG (reference sequence). The CDR3 spans 13 residues. V was pared by 4 bases and J by 0 bases, with 9 bases between. The CDR3 protein is CAWKGRVNTEAFF. CDR3 nucleotide sequence: TGTGCCTGGAAAGGCAGGGTGAACACTGAAGCTTTCTTT.

V is TRBV5-4 and J is TRBJ2-7; D perhaps matches TRBD2 (5 bases). Germline-derived CDR1 and CDR2 are SGHNT and YYREEE (reference sequence). CDR3 length: 13 residues. V was clipped by 10 bases and J by 2 bases, with 16 bases between them. CDR3 DNA sequence: TGTGCCGGAGGAGACGGAACCCCCTACGAGCAGTACTTC. Amino acid sequence: CAGGDGTPYEQYF.

This clonotype was seen more than once but under ten times. The chain joins TRBV7-3 to TRBJ2-2; D is ambiguous. The CDR3 has 15 amino acids. Trimming stripped 3 bases from V and 3 bases from J, with 11 bases between. CDR1 is SGHTA and CDR2 is FQGTGA in the germline V gene. DNA for the CDR3: TGTGCCAGCAGCTTTCAGGCTGGGGACACCGGGGAGCTGTTTTTT. This codes for CASSFQAGDTGELFF. Looking up the rest from reference TRBV7-3 and TRBJ2-2 gives the full variable domain: GAGVSQTPSNKVTEKGKYVELRCDPISGHTALYWYRQSLGQGPEFLIYFQGTGAADDSGLPNDRFFAVRPEGSVSTLKIQRTERGDSAVYLCASSFQAGDTGELFFGEGSRLTVL.

The chain joins TRBV12-3 or TRBV12-4 to TRBJ2-1; the match to TRBD2 covers 13 bases. The V segment lost 5 bases and the J segment 7 bases; nucleotides outside the gene matches: 5. The CDR3 is made up of 15 amino acids. CDR3 DNA sequence: TGTGCCAGCAGTCTGGGACTAGCGGGAACGAATGAGCAGTTCTTC. It codes for CASSLGLAGTNEQFF.

This chain joins TRBV9 and TRBJ2-7; D perhaps matches TRBD2 (6 bases). The V end lost 3 bases, the J end lost 4 bases, and 11 bases lay between the germline ends. Germline V gene sequence: CDR1 SGDLS, CDR2 YYNGEE. The CDR3 has 13 residues. The CDR3 sequence is CASSGMAGYEQYF. CDR3 in DNA: TGTGCCAGCAGCGGGATGGCGGGGTACGAGCAGTACTTC.

The chain combines TRBV19 with TRBJ1-5; D is undetermined. This CDR3 comprises 14 residues. The germline V gene has CDR1 LNHDA and CDR2 SQIVND (reference sequence). The ends were cut back, 4 bases at V and 3 bases at J, with 10 bases in the middle. The CDR3 DNA reads as TGTGCCAGTAGTACGGACGTAATCAATCAGCCCCAGCATTTT. Its translation: CASSTDVINQPQHF.

This chain links TRBV20-1 with TRBJ2-2, with D possibly TRBD1 on 6 matching bases. Per germline, CDR1 DFQATT and CDR2 SNEGSKA (reference sequence). V was clipped by 4 bases and J by 6 bases, with 6 bases between them. The CDR3 consists of 11 residues. The CDR3 reads CSATGAGELFF. In nucleotides, the CDR3 is TGCAGTGCTACAGGGGCCGGGGAGCTGTTTTTT.

This rearrangement joins TRBV6-2 or TRBV6-3 to TRBJ2-7; D gene ambiguous. From germline, CDR1 is MNHEY and CDR2 SVGEGT. CDR3 length: 14 residues. Trimming stripped 5 bases from V and 2 bases from J, with 13 bases between. CDR3 region: CASSRIGGPYEQYF. CDR3 nucleotide sequence: TGTGCCAGCAGTAGAATCGGCGGCCCCTACGAGCAGTACTTC.

The chain links TRBV5-1 to TRBJ2-3, with a tentative D call TRBD2 (6 bases). V was pared by 7 bases and J by 13 bases, with 22 bases between. Germline CDR1 SGHRS, CDR2 YFSETQ. The CDR3 sequence is 13 residues long. CDR3 region: CASSLLWGTLEYF. The CDR3 DNA is TGCGCCAGCTCTCTCCTCTGGGGGACTTTGGAGTATTTT.